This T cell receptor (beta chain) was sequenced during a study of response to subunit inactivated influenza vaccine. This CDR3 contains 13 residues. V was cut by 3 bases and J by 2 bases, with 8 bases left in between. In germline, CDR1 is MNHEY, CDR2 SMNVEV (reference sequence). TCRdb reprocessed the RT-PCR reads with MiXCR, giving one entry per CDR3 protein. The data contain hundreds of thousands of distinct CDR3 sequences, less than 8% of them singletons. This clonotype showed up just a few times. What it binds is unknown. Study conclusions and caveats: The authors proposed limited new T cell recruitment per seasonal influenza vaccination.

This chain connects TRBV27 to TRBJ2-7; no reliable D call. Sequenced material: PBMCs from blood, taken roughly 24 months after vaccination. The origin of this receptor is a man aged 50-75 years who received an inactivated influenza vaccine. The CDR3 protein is CASSFSPPYEQYF. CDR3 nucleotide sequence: TGTGCCAGCAGTTTTAGTCCGCCCTACGAGCAGTACTTC.